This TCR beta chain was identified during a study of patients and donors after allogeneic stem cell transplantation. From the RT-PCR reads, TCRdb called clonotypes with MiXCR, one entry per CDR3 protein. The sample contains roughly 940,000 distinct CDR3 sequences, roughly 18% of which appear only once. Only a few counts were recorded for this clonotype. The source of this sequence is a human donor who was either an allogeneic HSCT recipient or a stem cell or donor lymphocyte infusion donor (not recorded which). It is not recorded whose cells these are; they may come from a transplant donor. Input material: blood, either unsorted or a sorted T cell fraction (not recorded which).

The CDR3 loop reads CASSQRRKLAGLLDTQYF. CDR3 nucleotide sequence: TGCGCCAGCAGCCAGCGGAGGAAACTAGCGGGGTTGTTAGATACGCAGTATTTT. This chain joins TRBV4-1 and TRBJ2-3; 10 bases are shared with TRBD2. CDR1 is MGHRA, CDR2 YSYEKL, per germline. J was trimmed by 5 bases and V by 3 bases; bases with no gene match: 14. The CDR3 has 18 residues.